The clone carrying this TCR beta chain is medium-sized in the sample. This sample was included in a study of metastatic and nonmetastatic thyroid tumors. TCRdb reanalyzed the PCR reads via MiXCR. The data show 22,000 or so clones, about 22% seen once. Nobody among the patients had been given any treatment before thyroid surgery. This CDR3 contains 15 residues. Germline trimming cut 5 bases from V and 14 bases from J; bases unmatched to any gene: 13. Germline CDR1 is MNHEY and CDR2 is SMNVEV (reference sequence). The chain links TRBV27 to TRBJ1-6; 9 bases fit TRBD1. Sequencing used tumor tissue. The sequence derives from a female donor with papillary thyroid cancer or a benign thyroid nodule (not recorded which). Some clones in this sample may be carry-over from other donors' samples. The CDR3 reads CASSPSGQGRRALHF. The CDR3 DNA reads as TGTGCCAGCAGTCCCTCCGGACAGGGGAGGAGGGCCCTCCACTTT.